The 10 T cell receptor beta chains presented below share a single source sample, sequenced in a study of response to subunit inactivated influenza vaccine. From the RT-PCR reads, TCRdb called clonotypes with MiXCR, one entry per CDR3 protein. The repertoire holds hundreds of thousands of distinct CDR3 sequences, 12% seen once, with roughly 10% in the top ten. The sequencing here drew on PBMCs from blood, taken on the day of vaccination. The receptors were gathered from a man in his fifties or sixties who received an inactivated influenza vaccine.

V and J are TRBV4-1 and TRBJ2-7, with D possibly matching TRBD1 (5 bases). Trimming took 0 bases from V and 0 from J, leaving 9 bases between them. Germline values: CDR1 MGHRA, CDR2 YSYEKL. The CDR3 is made up of 15 amino acids. This CDR3 reads CASSQDARASYEQYF. The CDR3 DNA follows: TGCGCCAGCAGCCAAGATGCCAGGGCCTCCTACGAGCAGTACTTC.

The CDR3 loop reads CASSLWGPTGELFF. CDR3 in DNA: TGTGCCAGCAGTTTATGGGGGCCGACCGGGGAGCTGTTTTTT. The V gene is TRBV27, the J gene TRBJ2-2; D is perhaps TRBD1 (6 bases). Trimming shortened V by 1 base and J by 5 bases, and 8 bases separated the two germline ends. This CDR3 spans 14 amino acids. CDR1 is MNHEY, CDR2 SMNVEV, per germline (reference sequence).

This clonotype appeared many times. The V gene is TRBV12-3 or TRBV12-4, the J gene TRBJ1-1; TRBD1 matches at 8 bases. The V gene end was trimmed by 7 bases and the J gene end by 4 bases; junction bases not matched to a gene: 11. The CDR3 contains 15 residues. CDR3 sequence (DNA): TGTGCCAGCATCCCCAGGGGGCAGAGGGCCACTGAAGCTTTCTTT. Translating it yields CASIPRGQRATEAFF.

The chain couples TRBV7-8 to TRBJ2-1; TRBD1 aligns across 11 bases. Germline V gene data show CDR1 as SGHVS and CDR2 as FQNEAQ. The CDR3 loop spans 14 amino acids. The V segment lost 4 bases and the J segment 7 bases; nucleotides outside the gene matches: 3. CDR3 sequence: CASSYRDRGNEQFF. Written as DNA, the CDR3 is TGTGCCAGCAGCTACCGGGACAGGGGGAATGAGCAGTTCTTC.

This clonotype was recorded a few times. The V and J genes are TRBV20-1 and TRBJ1-4; D is ambiguous. Germline V gene sequence: CDR1 DFQATT, CDR2 SNEGSKA (reference sequence). Trimming cost V 2 bases and J 8 bases, with 15 bases left between them. This CDR3 is built from 14 residues. CDR3 DNA sequence: TGCAGTGCTAGAAGCGGACCTAGGGTCGAAAAACTGTTTTTT. This sequence encodes CSARSGPRVEKLFF.

V usage is TRBV29-1 and J usage is TRBJ2-2, with 10 bases identical to TRBD2. The CDR3 runs to 16 residues. Germline CDR1 is SQVTM and CDR2 is ANQGSEA. The ends lost 4 bases at V and 2 bases at J; junction bases unmatched: 7. The CDR3 DNA reads TGCAGCGTTGGGACGTTAGCGGGGGGTAACACCGGGGAGCTGTTTTTT. Translation: CSVGTLAGGNTGELFF.

To note about this clonotype: At one boundary the junction diverges from the germline segment, which might be a read error. The genes are TRBV5-1 and TRBJ2-5; the D is unclear. CDR1 is SGHRS and CDR2 is YFSETQ in the germline V gene. This CDR3 comprises 16 residues. The CDR3 sequence: CASSPSVLGDQETQHF. For the CDR3, the DNA is TGCGCCAGCAGCCCCTCGGTGCTAGGCGACCAAGAGACCCAGCACTTC.

This clonotype was counted many times. The V call is TRBV6-2 or TRBV6-3, the J call TRBJ2-2; no reliable D call. V was shortened by 6 bases and J by 5 bases, with 19 bases between the two germline ends. Germline values: CDR1 MNHEY, CDR2 SVGEGT. The CDR3 has 16 amino acids. The CDR3 loop reads CASRTGSITQTGELFF. In DNA, the CDR3 is TGTGCCAGCAGAACCGGGTCCATAACACAGACCGGGGAGCTGTTTTTT.

V usage is TRBV5-1 and J usage is TRBJ2-1, with 7 bases fitting TRBD1. The germline gives CDR1 SGHRS, CDR2 YFSETQ. V dropped 0 bases and J dropped 7; count of bases not matched to a gene: 10. The length of the CDR3 is 16 residues. As DNA, the CDR3 is TGCGCCAGCAGCTTGGCCGGCAGGGGGTCATTTAATGAGCAGTTCTTC. This gives the protein CASSLAGRGSFNEQFF.

The chain has TRBV7-2 and TRBJ1-1; no clear D. The CDR3 is 15 amino acids. Trimming removed 4 bases from V and 2 bases from J, with 14 bases in between. The germline gives CDR1 SGHTA, CDR2 FQGNSA. CDR3 in DNA: TGTGCCAGCAGCTCCAGACTAGTTAAAAACACTGAAGCTTTCTTT. It is translated as CASSSRLVKNTEAFF.